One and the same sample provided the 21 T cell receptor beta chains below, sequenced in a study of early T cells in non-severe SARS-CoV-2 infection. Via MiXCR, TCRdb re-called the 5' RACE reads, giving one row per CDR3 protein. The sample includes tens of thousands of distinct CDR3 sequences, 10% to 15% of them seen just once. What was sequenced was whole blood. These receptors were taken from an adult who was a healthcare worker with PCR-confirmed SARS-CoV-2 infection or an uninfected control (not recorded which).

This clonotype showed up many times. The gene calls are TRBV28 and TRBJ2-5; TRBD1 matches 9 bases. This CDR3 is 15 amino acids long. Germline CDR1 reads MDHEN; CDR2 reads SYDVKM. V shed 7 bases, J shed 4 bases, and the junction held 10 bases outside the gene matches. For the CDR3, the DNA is TGTGCCAGCACCTCAGGGACAGGGAGCGGAGAGACCCAGTACTTC. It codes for CASTSGTGSGETQYF.

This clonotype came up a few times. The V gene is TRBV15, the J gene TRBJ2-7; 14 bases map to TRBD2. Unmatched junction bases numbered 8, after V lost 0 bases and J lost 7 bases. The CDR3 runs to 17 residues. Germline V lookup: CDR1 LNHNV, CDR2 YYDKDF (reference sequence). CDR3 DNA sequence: TGTGCCACCAGCAGAGATAGAGGGACTAGCGGGAGATTGGAGCAGTACTTC. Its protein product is CATSRDRGTSGRLEQYF.

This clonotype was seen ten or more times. The CDR3 loop is CASSRTGGTNQPQHF. CDR3 coding DNA: TGTGCCAGCAGCCGGACAGGGGGTACAAATCAGCCCCAGCATTTT. The chain uses TRBV11-2 and TRBJ1-5, with TRBD1 matching 10 bases. Germline CDR1 SGHAT, CDR2 FQNNGV. J lost 4 bases, V lost 5 bases, and 5 bases had no gene match. The CDR3 length is 15 residues.

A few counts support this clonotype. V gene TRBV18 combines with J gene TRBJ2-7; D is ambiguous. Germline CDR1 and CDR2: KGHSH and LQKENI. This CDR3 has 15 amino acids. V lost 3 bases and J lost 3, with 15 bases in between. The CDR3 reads CASSPTVQHVYEQYF. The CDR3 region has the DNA TGTGCCAGCTCACCGACGGTTCAGCACGTCTACGAGCAGTACTTC.

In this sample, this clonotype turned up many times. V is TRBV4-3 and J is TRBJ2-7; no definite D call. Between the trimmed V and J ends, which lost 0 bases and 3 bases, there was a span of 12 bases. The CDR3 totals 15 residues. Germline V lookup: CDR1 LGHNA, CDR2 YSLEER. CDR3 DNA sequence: TGCGCCAGCAGCCAAGAGTTCGGATACCTCTACGAGCAGTACTTC. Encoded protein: CASSQEFGYLYEQYF.

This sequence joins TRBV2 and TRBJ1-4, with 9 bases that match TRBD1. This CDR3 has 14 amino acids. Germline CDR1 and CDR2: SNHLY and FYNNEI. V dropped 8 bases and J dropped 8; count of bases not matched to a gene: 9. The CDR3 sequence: CASRKRTGDEKLFF. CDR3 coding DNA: TGTGCCAGCCGGAAACGGACAGGGGACGAAAAACTGTTTTTT.

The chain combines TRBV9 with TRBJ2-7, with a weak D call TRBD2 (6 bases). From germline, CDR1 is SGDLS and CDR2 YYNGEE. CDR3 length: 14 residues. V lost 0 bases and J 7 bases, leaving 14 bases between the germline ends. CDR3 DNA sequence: TGTGCCAGCAGCGTAGTAGTCGCCGGGGGTGAGCAGTACTTC. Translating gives CASSVVVAGGEQYF.

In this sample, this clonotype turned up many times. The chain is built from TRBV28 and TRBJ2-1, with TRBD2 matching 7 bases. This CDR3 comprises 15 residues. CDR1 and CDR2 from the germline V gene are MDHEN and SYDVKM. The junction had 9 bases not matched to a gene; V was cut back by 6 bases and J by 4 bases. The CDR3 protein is CASRERLADYNEQFF. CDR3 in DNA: TGTGCCAGCAGAGAGAGACTAGCAGATTACAATGAGCAGTTCTTC.

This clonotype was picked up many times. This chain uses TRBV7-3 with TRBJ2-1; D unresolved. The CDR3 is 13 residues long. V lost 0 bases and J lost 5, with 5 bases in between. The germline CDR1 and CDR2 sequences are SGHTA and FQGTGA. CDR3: CASSLTVNNEQFF. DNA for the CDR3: TGTGCCAGCAGCTTAACCGTGAACAATGAGCAGTTCTTC.

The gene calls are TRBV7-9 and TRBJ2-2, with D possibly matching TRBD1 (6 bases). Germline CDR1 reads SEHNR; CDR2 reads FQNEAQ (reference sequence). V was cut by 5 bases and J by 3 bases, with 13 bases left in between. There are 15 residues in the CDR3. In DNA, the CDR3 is TGTGCCAGCAGCATCCGGGACATTGACACCGGGGAGCTGTTTTTT. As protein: CASSIRDIDTGELFF.

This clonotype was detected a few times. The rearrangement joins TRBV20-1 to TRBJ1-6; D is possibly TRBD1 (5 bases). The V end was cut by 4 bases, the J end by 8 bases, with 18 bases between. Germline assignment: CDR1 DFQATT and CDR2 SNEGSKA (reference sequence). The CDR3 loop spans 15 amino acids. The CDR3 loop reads CSATNGDSFDSPLHF. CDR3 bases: TGCAGTGCTACGAATGGGGACTCTTTCGATTCACCCCTCCACTTT.

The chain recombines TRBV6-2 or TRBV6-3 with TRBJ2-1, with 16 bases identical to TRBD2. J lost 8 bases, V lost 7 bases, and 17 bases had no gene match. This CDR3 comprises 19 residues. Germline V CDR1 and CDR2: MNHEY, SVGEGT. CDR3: CASTSGLAGGTLRYDEQFF. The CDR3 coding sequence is TGTGCCAGCACCTCGGGACTAGCGGGGGGGACCTTGAGATACGATGAGCAGTTCTTC.

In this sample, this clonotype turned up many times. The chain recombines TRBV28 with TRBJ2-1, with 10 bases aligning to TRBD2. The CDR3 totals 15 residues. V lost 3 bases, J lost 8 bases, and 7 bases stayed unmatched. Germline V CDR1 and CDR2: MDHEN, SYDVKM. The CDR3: CASSFSGRARDEQFF. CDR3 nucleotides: TGTGCCAGCAGTTTCAGCGGGAGGGCCAGGGATGAGCAGTTCTTC. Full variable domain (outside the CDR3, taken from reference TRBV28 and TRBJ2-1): DVKVTQSSRYLVKRTGEKVFLECVQDMDHENMFWYRQDPGLGLRLIYFSYDVKMKEKGDIPEGYSVSREKKERFSLILESASTNQTSMYLCASSFSGRARDEQFFGPGTRLTVL.

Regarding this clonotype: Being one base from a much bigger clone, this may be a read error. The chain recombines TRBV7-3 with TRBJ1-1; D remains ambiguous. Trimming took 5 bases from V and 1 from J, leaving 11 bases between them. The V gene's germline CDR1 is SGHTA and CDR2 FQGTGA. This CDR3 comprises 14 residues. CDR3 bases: TGTGCCAGCAGCCGCGCAGGAAAGAACACTGAAGCTTTCTTT. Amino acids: CASSRAGKNTEAFF.

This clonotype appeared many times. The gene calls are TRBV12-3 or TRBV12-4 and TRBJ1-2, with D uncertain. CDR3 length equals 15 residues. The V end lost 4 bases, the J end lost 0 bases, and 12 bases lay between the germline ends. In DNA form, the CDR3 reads TGTGCCAGCAGTTGGTTGGTAAACACTAACTATGGCTACACCTTC. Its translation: CASSWLVNTNYGYTF.

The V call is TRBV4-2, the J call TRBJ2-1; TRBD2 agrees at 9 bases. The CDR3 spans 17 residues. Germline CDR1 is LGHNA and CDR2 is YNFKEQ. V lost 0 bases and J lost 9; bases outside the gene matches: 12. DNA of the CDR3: TGTGCCAGCAGCCAAGAAGGCAGGCGCGGGAGGGATGGTGAGCAGTTCTTC. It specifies CASSQEGRRGRDGEQFF.

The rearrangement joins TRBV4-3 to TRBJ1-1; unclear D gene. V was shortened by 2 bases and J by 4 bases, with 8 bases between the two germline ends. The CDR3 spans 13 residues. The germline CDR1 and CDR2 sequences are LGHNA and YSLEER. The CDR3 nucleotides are TGCGCCAGCAGCCAAAAGGCGGGCACTGAAGCTTTCTTT. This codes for CASSQKAGTEAFF.

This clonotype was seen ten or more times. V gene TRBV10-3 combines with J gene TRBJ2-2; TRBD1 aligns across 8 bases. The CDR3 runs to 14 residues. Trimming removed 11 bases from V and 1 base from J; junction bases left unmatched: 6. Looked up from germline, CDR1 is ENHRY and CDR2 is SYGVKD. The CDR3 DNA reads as TGTGCCTTGCGGACAGGGCGGAACACCGGGGAGCTGTTTTTT. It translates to CALRTGRNTGELFF.

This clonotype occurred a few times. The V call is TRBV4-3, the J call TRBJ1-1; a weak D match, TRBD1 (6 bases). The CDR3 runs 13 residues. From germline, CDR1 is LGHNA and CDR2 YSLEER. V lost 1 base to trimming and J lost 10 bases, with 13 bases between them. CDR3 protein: CASSQVTGLPAFF. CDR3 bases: TGCGCCAGCAGCCAAGTAACAGGGTTGCCAGCTTTCTTT.

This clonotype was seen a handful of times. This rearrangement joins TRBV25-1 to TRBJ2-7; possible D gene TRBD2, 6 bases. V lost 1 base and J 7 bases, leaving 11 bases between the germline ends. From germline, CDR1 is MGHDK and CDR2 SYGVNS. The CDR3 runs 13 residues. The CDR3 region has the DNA TGTGCCAGCAGTGAATCGCGGGGTGGGGAGCAGTACTTC. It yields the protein CASSESRGGEQYF.

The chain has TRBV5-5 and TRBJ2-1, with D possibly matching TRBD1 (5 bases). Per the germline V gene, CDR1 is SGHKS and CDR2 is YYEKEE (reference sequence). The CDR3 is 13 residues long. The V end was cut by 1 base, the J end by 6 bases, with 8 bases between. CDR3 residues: CASSLSGSNEQFF. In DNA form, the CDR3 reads TGTGCCAGCAGCTTGTCAGGGTCCAATGAGCAGTTCTTC.